This T cell receptor beta chain was identified in a study of tumor-infiltrating lymphocytes in primary liver carcinoma. Overall study results and limits: The study found only about 7-25% of top clones in all five tumor regions.

Per germline, CDR1 SGHAT and CDR2 FQNNGV. This CDR3 has 14 residues. Comment on this clonotype: The antigen is unknown. The junction shows a germline mismatch at one end, possibly a read error.

Total RNA (around 510 ng) served as template for TCR beta cDNA synthesis primed by a constant-region primer. Three nested multiplex PCR rounds, a slightly modified ARM-PCR, produced the libraries for TCR beta. TRBV1-TRBV30 forward primers paired with a C-beta reverse primer were used in the first two PCR rounds, which ran roughly 10 cycles each. MiXCR, run by TCRdb on the multiplex PCR reads, gives a single entry per CDR3 protein. The sample records 80,000 or so distinct CDR3 sequences, 70% to 75% being singletons. Each 20-30 mg portion of unsorted bulk tissue served as the source for co-extraction of RNA and DNA.

The gene calls are TRBV11-2 and TRBJ2-3; TRBD1 might be the D (7 bases). The TCR was taken from a woman aged 55-69 years with primary liver carcinoma and hepatitis B virus infection. Source material: liver tumor tissue from sampling region 4. Subset meaning: tumor region T4, right-lateral pole. CDR3 sequence: CASSLTEGADTLYF. DNA for the CDR3: TGTGCCAGCAGCTTAACGGAGGGGGCAGATACGCTGTATTTT.